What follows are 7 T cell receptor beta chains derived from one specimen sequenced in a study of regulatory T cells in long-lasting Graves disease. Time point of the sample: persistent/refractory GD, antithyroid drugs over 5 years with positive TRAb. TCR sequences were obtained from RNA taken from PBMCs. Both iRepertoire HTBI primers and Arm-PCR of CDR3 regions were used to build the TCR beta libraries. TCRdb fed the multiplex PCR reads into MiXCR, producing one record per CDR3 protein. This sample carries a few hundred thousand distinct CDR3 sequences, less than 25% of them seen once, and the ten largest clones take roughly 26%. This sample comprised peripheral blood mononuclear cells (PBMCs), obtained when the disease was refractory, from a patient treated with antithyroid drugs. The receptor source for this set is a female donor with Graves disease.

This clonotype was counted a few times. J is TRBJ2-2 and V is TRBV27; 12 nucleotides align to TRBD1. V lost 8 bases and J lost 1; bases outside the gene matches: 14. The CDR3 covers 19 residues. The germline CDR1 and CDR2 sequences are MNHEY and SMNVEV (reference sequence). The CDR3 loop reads CASSHRGTGGAGNTGELFF. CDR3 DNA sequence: TGTGCCAGCTCTCACAGGGGGACAGGGGGCGCCGGGAACACCGGGGAGCTGTTTTTT.

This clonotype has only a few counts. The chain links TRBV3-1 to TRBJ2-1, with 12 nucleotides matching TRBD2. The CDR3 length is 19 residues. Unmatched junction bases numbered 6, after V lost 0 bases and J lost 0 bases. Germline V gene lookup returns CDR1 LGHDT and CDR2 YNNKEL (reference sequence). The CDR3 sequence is CASSQDFLAGGSSYNEQFF. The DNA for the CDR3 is TGTGCCAGCAGCCAAGATTTCCTAGCGGGAGGGAGCTCCTACAATGAGCAGTTCTTC.

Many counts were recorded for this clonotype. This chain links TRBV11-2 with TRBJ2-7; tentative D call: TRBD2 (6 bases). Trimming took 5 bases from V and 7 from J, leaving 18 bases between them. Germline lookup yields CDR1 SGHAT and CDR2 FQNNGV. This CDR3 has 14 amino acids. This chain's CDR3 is CASSELAGWGEQYF. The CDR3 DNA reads TGTGCCAGCAGCGAACTAGCCGGGTGGGGTGAGCAGTACTTC. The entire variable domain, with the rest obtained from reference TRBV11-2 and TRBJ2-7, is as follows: EAGVAQSPRYKIIEKRQSVAFWCNPISGHATLYWYQQILGQGPKLLIQFQNNGVVDDSQLPKDRFSAERLKGVDSTLKIQPAKLEDSAVYLCASSELAGWGEQYFGPGTRLTVT.

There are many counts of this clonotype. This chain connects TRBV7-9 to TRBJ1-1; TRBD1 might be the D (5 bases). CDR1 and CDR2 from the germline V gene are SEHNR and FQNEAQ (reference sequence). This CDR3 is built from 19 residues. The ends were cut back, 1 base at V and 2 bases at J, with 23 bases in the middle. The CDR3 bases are TGTGCCAGCAGCTTAGTTCGTGTGACTCTGTCCGGGGGAAACACTGAAGCTTTCTTT. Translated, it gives CASSLVRVTLSGGNTEAFF.

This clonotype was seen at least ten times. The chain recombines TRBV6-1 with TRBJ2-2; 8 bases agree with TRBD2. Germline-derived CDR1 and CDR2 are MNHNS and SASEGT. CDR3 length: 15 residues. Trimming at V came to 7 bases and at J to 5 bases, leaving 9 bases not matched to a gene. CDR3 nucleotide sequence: TGTGCCAGCACCTCCGGGACTAGAGATACCGGGGAGCTGTTTTTT. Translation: CASTSGTRDTGELFF.

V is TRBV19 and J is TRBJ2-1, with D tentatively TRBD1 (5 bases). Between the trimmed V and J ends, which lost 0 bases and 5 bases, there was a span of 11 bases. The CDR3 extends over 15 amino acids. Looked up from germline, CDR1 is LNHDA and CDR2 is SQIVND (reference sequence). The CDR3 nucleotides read TGTGCCAGTAGTATAGACCCCAGGGTTAACAATGAGCAGTTCTTC. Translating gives CASSIDPRVNNEQFF.

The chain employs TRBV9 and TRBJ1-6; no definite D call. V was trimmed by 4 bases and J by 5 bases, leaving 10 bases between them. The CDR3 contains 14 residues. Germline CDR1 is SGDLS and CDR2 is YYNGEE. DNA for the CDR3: TGTGCCAGCAGCCCACCCGGTCATAATTCACCCCTCCACTTT. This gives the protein CASSPPGHNSPLHF.